This T cell receptor beta chain was sequenced for a study of T cells in Graves' hyperthyroidism and ophthalmopathy. This clonotype was detected only a few times. The study defined stable Graves' hyperthyroidism as no ophthalmopathy progression within 18 months. Amplified TCR beta CDR3 regions derived from RNA transcripts. TCR CDR3 regions were first amplified by RT-PCR with HTBI primers. From the multiplex PCR reads, TCRdb called clonotypes with MiXCR, one entry per CDR3 protein. The sample consists of under 350,000 distinct CDR3 sequences, 20% to 25% of them appearing once. This CDR3 comprises 12 residues. V lost 5 bases and J 9 bases, leaving 11 bases between the germline ends. Looked up from germline, CDR1 is MNHNS and CDR2 is SASEGT.

Material: blood. The TCR sequence derives from a woman in her fifties or sixties with Graves' hyperthyroidism. The chain joins TRBV6-1 to TRBJ2-1; the D gene is possibly TRBD1 (6 bases). CDR3 nucleotides: TGTGCCAGCAGTAACAGGGTGGGTGAGCAGTTCTTC. It translates to CASSNRVGEQFF.